The 17 T cell receptor beta chains presented below share a single source sample, sequenced in a study of blood T cell repertoires in COVID-19. Data came from immunoSEQ multiplex PCR; TCRdb stores just in-frame clones and leaves some out. The repertoire holds a few hundred thousand clones, with approximately 90% as singletons. Sequencing was performed on PBMCs or T cells enriched from blood (not recorded which). Source of these receptors: a woman in her late teens or twenties who had recovered from COVID-19.

CDR3: CASGYSLSYEQYF. In nucleotides, the CDR3 is TGTGCTAGTGGCTACAGCCTCTCCTACGAGCAGTACTTC. This sequence joins TRBV12-5 and TRBJ2-7, with unresolved D. The length of the CDR3 is 13 residues. V dropped 6 bases and J dropped 0 bases, with 9 bases sitting between them. The germline gives CDR1 LGHNT, CDR2 FRNRAP.

The chain is built from TRBV6-5 and TRBJ1-2, with TRBD1 matching 9 bases. The CDR3 totals 14 residues. CDR1 is MNHEY and CDR2 is SVGAGI in the germline V gene. The V gene end was trimmed by 5 bases and the J gene end by 6 bases; junction bases not matched to a gene: 7. The CDR3: CASSRDRVADGYTF. Written as DNA, the CDR3 is TGTGCCAGCAGTCGGGACAGGGTCGCTGATGGCTACACCTTC.

The chain joins TRBV5-8 to TRBJ1-1; 7 bases are shared with TRBD1. Germline V gene sequence: CDR1 SGHTS, CDR2 YDEGEE. V was pared by 3 bases and J by 0 bases, with 5 bases of the junction left unmatched. This CDR3 is 15 amino acids long. This CDR3 is CASSWGQNMNTEAFF. The CDR3 DNA follows: TGTGCCAGCAGCTGGGGACAGAACATGAACACTGAAGCTTTCTTT.

The rearrangement links TRBV27 to TRBJ1-1, with unresolved D. Trimming stripped 4 bases from V and 0 bases from J, with 6 bases between. The germline V gene has CDR1 MNHEY and CDR2 SMNVEV (reference sequence). The CDR3 spans 13 residues. This CDR3 reads CASSSGMNTEAFF. CDR3 sequence (DNA): TGTGCCAGCAGTTCAGGCATGAACACTGAAGCTTTCTTT.

This chain links TRBV19 with TRBJ2-7; a possible D gene is TRBD1 (5 bases). The CDR3 totals 13 residues. Trimming cost V 6 bases and J 2 bases, with 11 bases left between them. Germline lookup yields CDR1 LNHDA and CDR2 SQIVND (reference sequence). The CDR3 DNA follows: TGTGCCAGTAGCTCGGACATCCCCTACGAGCAGTACTTC. Residues: CASSSDIPYEQYF.

This rearrangement joins TRBV24-1 to TRBJ1-6, with 7 bases lining up with TRBD1. The CDR3 is 14 amino acids. Trimming removed 5 bases from V and 7 bases from J; junction bases left unmatched: 4. CDR1 and CDR2 from the germline V gene are KGHDR and SFDVKD. The CDR3 loop is CATSGGGRNSPLHF. The CDR3, as DNA: TGTGCCACCAGTGGAGGGGGCAGGAATTCACCCCTCCACTTT.

The sample holds one count of this clone. V is TRBV9 and J is TRBJ2-3; possible D gene TRBD2, 5 bases. Germline V gene lookup returns CDR1 SGDLS and CDR2 YYNGEE. The CDR3 length is 14 residues. V was trimmed by 4 bases and J by 3 bases, leaving 12 bases between them. CDR3: CASSSPSGTDTQYF. The DNA for the CDR3 is TGTGCCAGCAGCTCCCCTTCGGGGACAGATACGCAGTATTTT.

This clone was counted once. The V gene is TRBV5-1, the J gene TRBJ2-7; 9 bases map to TRBD2. The CDR3 covers 13 residues. Germline assignment: CDR1 SGHRS and CDR2 YFSETQ. With V trimmed by 4 bases and J by 5 bases, 4 bases remained unmatched. The CDR3 protein is CASSPGLANEQYF. The CDR3 nucleotides are TGCGCCAGCAGCCCGGGACTAGCAAACGAGCAGTACTTC.

The chain employs TRBV27 and TRBJ1-4; D might be TRBD1 (6 bases). Trimming pared 2 bases from V and 6 bases from J, leaving 7 bases between. The length of the CDR3 is 13 residues. CDR1 is MNHEY, CDR2 SMNVEV, per germline (reference sequence). The CDR3 sequence: CASSLGTYEKLFF. The CDR3 DNA reads as TGTGCCAGCAGTTTAGGGACATATGAAAAACTGTTTTTT.

A single count supports this clone. CDR3 in DNA: TGTGCCTGGAGTACAGGGCCGGATGCCCCCTACGAGCAGTACTTC. This translates into CAWSTGPDAPYEQYF. V is TRBV30 and J is TRBJ2-7; D is possibly TRBD1 (6 bases). The CDR3 extends over 15 amino acids. Germline lookup yields CDR1 GTSNPN and CDR2 SVGIG (reference sequence). Trimming removed 2 bases from V and 2 bases from J, with 16 bases in between.

The chain links TRBV3-1 (or the pseudogene TRBV3-2) to TRBJ2-1; D possibly corresponds to TRBD2 (5 bases). Germline CDR1 LGHDT, CDR2 YNNKEL (reference sequence). V lost 4 bases, J lost 1 base, and 11 bases lay in between. The length of the CDR3 is 15 residues. CDR3 sequence: CASSPDGVSYNEQFF. DNA of the CDR3: TGTGCCAGCAGCCCGGACGGGGTATCCTACAATGAGCAGTTCTTC.

The V call is TRBV4-1, the J call TRBJ2-7; possibly TRBD2 for D (5 bases). Deletions cut 4 bases from V and 1 base from J, with 11 bases between. CDR1 is MGHRA and CDR2 is YSYEKL in the germline V gene. The CDR3 is made up of 14 amino acids. DNA for the CDR3: TGCGCCAGCAGCCCTGGAGGATCGTCCTACGAGCAGTACTTC. It encodes CASSPGGSSYEQYF.

In this sample, this clone turned up once. The chain combines TRBV5-6 with TRBJ1-6; 7 nucleotides line up with TRBD1. The CDR3 is 17 amino acids. V shed 4 bases and J 6 bases; nucleotides not matched to a gene: 13. Germline CDR1 and CDR2: SGHDT and YYEEEE. CDR3 sequence: CASSTDRDIAINSPLHF. The CDR3 region has the DNA TGTGCCAGCAGCACCGACAGGGACATCGCCATTAATTCACCCCTCCACTTT.

The count of this clone is one. The chain carries TRBV10-1 and TRBJ2-5, with a tentative D call TRBD1 (5 bases). Trimming left V 4 bases short and J 5 bases short, with 14 bases between. Germline V gene sequence: CDR1 WNHNN, CDR2 SYGVQD (reference sequence). The CDR3 has 14 amino acids. In DNA form, the CDR3 reads TGCGCCAGCAGTGGCAGGGATAAACAGGAGACCCAGTACTTC. Translation gives CASSGRDKQETQYF.

The chain employs TRBV6-5 and TRBJ2-2; D gene uncertain. Deletions cut 1 base from V and 5 bases from J, with 5 bases between. The CDR3 covers 13 residues. Germline V gene sequence: CDR1 MNHEY, CDR2 SVGAGI. The CDR3, as DNA: TGTGCCAGCAGTTACTTAGCAACCGGGGAGCTGTTTTTT. It encodes CASSYLATGELFF.

The CDR3 here is CASSPSTGHGEKLFF. CDR3 bases: TGTGCCAGCAGTCCCTCGACAGGGCATGGTGAAAAACTGTTTTTT. J is TRBJ1-4 and V is TRBV27, with 7 bases fitting TRBD1. The ends lost 5 bases at V and 7 bases at J; junction bases unmatched: 10. From germline, CDR1 is MNHEY and CDR2 SMNVEV (reference sequence). This CDR3 comprises 15 residues. Full variable domain (outside the CDR3, taken from reference TRBV27 and TRBJ1-4): EAQVTQNPRYLITVTGKKLTVTCSQNMNHEYMSWYRQDPGLGLRQIYYSMNVEVTDKGDVPEGYKVSRKEKRNFPLILESPSPNQTSLYFCASSPSTGHGEKLFFGSGTQLSVL.

The V and J genes are TRBV6-1 and TRBJ2-6; 8 bases map to TRBD1. V was clipped by 2 bases and J by 2 bases; unmatched bases: 8. The CDR3 totals 18 residues. Germline assignment: CDR1 MNHNS and CDR2 SASEGT. The CDR3 coding sequence is TGTGCCAGCAGTGAACGAGGGGCAGGGGGCCCTGGGGCCAACGTCCTGACTTTC. Its protein product is CASSERGAGGPGANVLTF.